This TCR beta chain originates from a study of T cell responses to AZD1222 COVID-19 vaccine. At the level of the study: Recipients boosted at about 4 weeks or about 12 weeks are pooled. Notes on the study in general: Nearly half of spike-specific TCRs reportedly go after variant regions that carry no mutations. Repertoires were sampled only after the peak T cell response. Possibly, clonal diversity was underestimated; donors were largely white British and included more females.

Trimming removed 8 bases at V and 2 bases at J, with 19 bases between. From germline, CDR1 is MNHEY and CDR2 SVGAGI. The CDR3 runs to 15 residues. Points on this clone: Its antigen remains unknown.

Generated by immunoSEQ multiplex PCR, the TCRdb table keeps only in-frame clones and is missing some. The data show 100,000 to 150,000 clones, about 89% seen once. The clonotype comes from an adult in good health. The source material was peripheral blood, sampled on day 0 of AZD1222 vaccination. The chain uses TRBV6-5 and TRBJ2-7, with a tentative D call TRBD2 (6 bases). In DNA, the CDR3 is TGTGCCAGCTTGAGGTCGGAGGGGAACCCCTACGAGCAGTACTTC. Protein: CASLRSEGNPYEQYF.